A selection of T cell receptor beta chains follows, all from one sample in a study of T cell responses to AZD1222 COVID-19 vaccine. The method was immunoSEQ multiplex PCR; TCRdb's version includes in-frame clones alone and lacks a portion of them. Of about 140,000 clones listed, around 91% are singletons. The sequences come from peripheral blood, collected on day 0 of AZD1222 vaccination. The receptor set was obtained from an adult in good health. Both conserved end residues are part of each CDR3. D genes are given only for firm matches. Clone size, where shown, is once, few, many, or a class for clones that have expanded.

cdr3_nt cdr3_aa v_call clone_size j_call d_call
TGTGCCAGCAGAAACGGAGGCACCGGGGAGCTGTTTTTT CASRNGGTGELFF TRBV27 - TRBJ2-2 -
TGTGCCAGTAGTCCCCGGACAGGGCGGGTCACTGAAGCTTTCTTT CASSPRTGRVTEAFF TRBV19 - TRBJ1-1 TRBD1
TGCGCCAGCAGCTTAGGGTACACTGAAGCTTTCTTT CASSLGYTEAFF TRBV5-1 - TRBJ1-1 -
TGTGCCAGCCACGGCAGGGGGAGTCCGAACACTGAAGCTTTCTTT CASHGRGSPNTEAFF TRBV18 - TRBJ1-1 TRBD1
TGTGCCAGCAGTTTATGGGGGCGGAGAGGGGTCACAGGCAATGAGCAGTTCTTC CASSLWGRRGVTGNEQFF TRBV28 many TRBJ2-1 -
TGTGCCAGCGGGTCGAGGGGCTACACCGGGGAGCTGTTTTTT CASGSRGYTGELFF TRBV19 - TRBJ2-2 -
TGCAGTGCTAGAGAAGGGTATGAGCAGTTCTTC CSAREGYEQFF TRBV20-1 - TRBJ2-1 -
TGTGCCAGCAGTTTAGTCTGGGCAGGGGCCCCCCTCCACTTT CASSLVWAGAPLHF TRBV28 - TRBJ1-6 -
TGTGCCAGCAGCGATACCCGTAGCGGGGGGGCCCTCAATGAGCAGTTCTTC CASSDTRSGGALNEQFF TRBV2 once TRBJ2-1 TRBD2
TGTGCCAGCAGTTACGGGGATTCCGCCTCCTACGAGCAGTACTTC CASSYGDSASYEQYF TRBV6-5 - TRBJ2-7 -
TGCGCCAGCAGCCAAGATGGCAGGCCAGGGGAGCAGTACTTC CASSQDGRPGEQYF TRBV4-1 few TRBJ2-7 -
TGTGCCAGCAGCTTGGGGGCCGGACTTTCCTACGAGCAGTACTTC CASSLGAGLSYEQYF TRBV5-4 few TRBJ2-7 -
TGCGCCAGCAGGAGAGCGGGAGCCTACTACAATGAGCAGTTCTTC CASRRAGAYYNEQFF TRBV5-1 - TRBJ2-1 TRBD2
TGTGCCAGCAGTTTGTTAGCGGGGGAGACCCAGTACTTC CASSLLAGETQYF TRBV12-3/TRBV12-4 once TRBJ2-5 TRBD2
TGTGCCAGCAGCCCGGGACAGCGAAACACTGAAGCTTTCTTT CASSPGQRNTEAFF TRBV11-2 - TRBJ1-1 TRBD1
TGCGCCAGCAGTCAATCGTCGAAAAGTAACACTGAAGCTTTCTTT CASSQSSKSNTEAFF TRBV23-1 once TRBJ1-1 -
TGTGCCAGCCAGGCGGAGGTCGTTAGCAATCAGCCCCAGCATTTT CASQAEVVSNQPQHF TRBV19 - TRBJ1-5 -
TGTGCCAGCAGTTTACTAGACAGGGGAATTAGTGGCTACACCTTC CASSLLDRGISGYTF TRBV28 - TRBJ1-2 TRBD1
TGTGCCTGGACCTCCACATCTGCAGCGCTCTATGGCTACACCTTC CAWTSTSAALYGYTF TRBV30 - TRBJ1-2 -
TGTGTTTCTGGGGACAGCTCCTACGAGCAGTACTTC CVSGDSSYEQYF TRBV6-5 - TRBJ2-7 TRBD1
TGTGCCAGCAGTAACCCAGGGACCTCCTTC CASSNPGTSF TRBV12-3/TRBV12-4 - TRBJ1-2 -
TGTGCCATCAGTGAATCAACAGACAATCAGCCCCAGCATTTT CAISESTDNQPQHF TRBV10-3 - TRBJ1-5 -
TGTGCCAGCAGTTACTCCGTGGGAGGTCACAATGAGCAGTTCTTC CASSYSVGGHNEQFF TRBV6-5 - TRBJ2-1 -
TGTGCCAGCAGTCCCGGGGTCGCCTACGAGCAGTACTTC CASSPGVAYEQYF TRBV28 - TRBJ2-7 -
TGTGCCAGGGGACGGGGGGCCAGACCCAACACCGGGGAGCTGTTTTTT CARGRGARPNTGELFF TRBV2 - TRBJ2-2 -
TGCGCCAGCAGCCAAGGGGAGGGGAACTATAATTCACCCCTCCACTTT CASSQGEGNYNSPLHF TRBV4-1 - TRBJ1-6 -
TGTGCCAGCAGCTTAGGCAGGACCAAATATGGCTACACCTTC CASSLGRTKYGYTF TRBV11-2 - TRBJ1-2 -
TGTGCCAGCAGCCAAGATCGGCGGCACTATGGCTACACCTTC CASSQDRRHYGYTF TRBV14 few TRBJ1-2 -
TGTGCCACCAGCAGAGATAAGAAGGCCGAGGGAAAACTGTTTTTT CATSRDKKAEGKLFF TRBV15 - TRBJ1-4 -
TGTGCCAGCAGTAAAAGGGGCGGCTATGGCTACACCTTC CASSKRGGYGYTF TRBV12-3/TRBV12-4 once TRBJ1-2 -
TGTGCCAGCAGGTTCCGGGACAGGGGTTACAATGAGCAGTTCTTC CASRFRDRGYNEQFF TRBV2 - TRBJ2-1 TRBD1
TGTGCCAGCAGCCAAGACCCACAGGGGGTTAGAACTAATGAAAAACTGTTTTTT CASSQDPQGVRTNEKLFF TRBV3-1/TRBV3-2 - TRBJ1-4 TRBD1
TGTGCCAGCAGCGGACCGGGACTTCAAAGCACAGATACGCAGTATTTT CASSGPGLQSTDTQYF TRBV5-6 - TRBJ2-3 -
TGCGCCAGCAGCTTGATCACGGGACAGGGGCCAGATACGCAGTATTTT CASSLITGQGPDTQYF TRBV5-1 - TRBJ2-3 TRBD1
TGTGCCAGCTCAACCGGATGGACTGTCACCGGGGAGCTGTTTTTT CASSTGWTVTGELFF TRBV18 - TRBJ2-2 -
TGTGCCAGCAGCCCCTCCAGGGGGAACCAAGAGACCCAGTACTTC CASSPSRGNQETQYF TRBV7-3 - TRBJ2-5 TRBD1
TGTGCCTGGAGTGTCTGGGCAGGCTACGAGCAGTACTTC CAWSVWAGYEQYF TRBV30 - TRBJ2-7 -
TGCGCCAGCAGCTATTCCTCAGGCTCTGGAAACACCATATATTTT CASSYSSGSGNTIYF TRBV4-1 - TRBJ1-3 -
TGTGCCAGCAGTTACCGCGGGACGGATGATACGCAGTATTTT CASSYRGTDDTQYF TRBV6-5 - TRBJ2-3 -
TGCGCCAGCAGCTTTAGGGTGACCGGGGAGCTGTTTTTT CASSFRVTGELFF TRBV4-1 - TRBJ2-2 -